Listed below are T cell receptor beta chains from one sample, sequenced in a study of T cell changes during pregnancy in multiple sclerosis. Method: immunoSEQ multiplex PCR; TCRdb's copy keeps in-frame clones and lacks some. This sample has 75,000 to 95,000 clones, with approximately 93% found just once. Sequencing was performed on CD4+ T cells from peripheral blood mononuclear cells, taken after pregnancy. The receptor source for this set is a female donor with multiple sclerosis, enrolled in a pregnancy study. Both conserved end residues are part of each CDR3. Each record gives: CDR3 length, J gene, V gene, CDR3 protein.

length: 15
J: TRBJ2-7
V: TRBV14
CDR3: CASSQTAGLHYGQYF

length: 13
J: TRBJ2-7
V: TRBV19
CDR3: CASTGTGGYEQYF

length: 13
J: TRBJ2-7
V: TRBV5-1
CDR3: CASSREGFSEQYF

length: 15
J: TRBJ1-1
V: TRBV10-3
CDR3: CASGEGYGMNTEAFF

length: 12
J: TRBJ2-1
V: TRBV19
CDR3: CASSPNSGTEFF

length: 14
J: TRBJ1-2
V: TRBV5-4
CDR3: CASSKGQGDYGYTF

length: 13
J: TRBJ2-1
V: TRBV10-3
CDR3: CAISGTAFNEQFF

length: 13
J: TRBJ2-7
V: TRBV5-1
CDR3: CASSFPGTHEQYF

length: 17
J: TRBJ2-3
V: TRBV30
CDR3: CAWSRASVAGGTDTQYF

length: 14
J: TRBJ2-7
V: TRBV7-2
CDR3: CASSLGGRRGEQYF

length: 14
J: TRBJ1-2
V: TRBV28
CDR3: CASRLQGAVVGYTF

length: 16
J: TRBJ2-3
V: TRBV10-3
CDR3: CAISDVRGGSTDTQYF

length: 19
J: TRBJ2-1
V: TRBV19
CDR3: CASSVATSGRASSYNEQFF

length: 14
J: TRBJ2-3
V: TRBV19
CDR3: CASSTKQGSGTQYF

length: 13
J: TRBJ2-4
V: TRBV27
CDR3: CASSRDRAYIQYF

length: 14
J: TRBJ2-3
V: TRBV5-4
CDR3: CASSIKTGTDTQYF

length: 14
J: TRBJ1-5
V: TRBV7-2
CDR3: CASSLDISNQPQHF

length: 13
J: TRBJ2-7
V: TRBV5-1
CDR3: CASSPGLAYEQYF

length: 16
J: TRBJ2-7
V: TRBV15
CDR3: CATSRSRTSGSVEQYF

length: 12
J: TRBJ2-5
V: TRBV7-6
CDR3: CASSYTGGAQYF

length: 13
J: TRBJ2-5
V: TRBV5-4
CDR3: CASSVDARETQYF

length: 15
J: TRBJ2-7
V: TRBV2
CDR3: CASTQDRLGSYEQYF

length: 15
J: TRBJ2-7
V: TRBV5-1
CDR3: CASRGTGTGAYEQYF

length: 14
J: TRBJ2-7
V: TRBV7-2
CDR3: CASSFPTGGYEQYF

length: 15
J: TRBJ2-5
V: TRBV7-9
CDR3: CASSFGRQGEETQYF

length: 18
J: TRBJ2-7
V: TRBV27
CDR3: CASSLSETSGRYVYEQYF

length: 16
J: TRBJ2-7
V: TRBV4-1
CDR3: CASSQVGTGVAYEQYF

length: 14
J: TRBJ2-3
V: TRBV10-3
CDR3: CATQQGASTDTQYF

length: 15
J: TRBJ2-1
V: TRBV25-1
CDR3: CASRAGDSSYNEQFF

length: 18
J: TRBJ2-7
V: TRBV11-2
CDR3: CASSLSTPTGGSSYEQYF

length: 17
J: TRBJ2-1
V: TRBV18
CDR3: CASSPFGGQEASNEQFF

length: 16
J: TRBJ1-5
V: TRBV15
CDR3: CATSIQGVEGNQPQHF